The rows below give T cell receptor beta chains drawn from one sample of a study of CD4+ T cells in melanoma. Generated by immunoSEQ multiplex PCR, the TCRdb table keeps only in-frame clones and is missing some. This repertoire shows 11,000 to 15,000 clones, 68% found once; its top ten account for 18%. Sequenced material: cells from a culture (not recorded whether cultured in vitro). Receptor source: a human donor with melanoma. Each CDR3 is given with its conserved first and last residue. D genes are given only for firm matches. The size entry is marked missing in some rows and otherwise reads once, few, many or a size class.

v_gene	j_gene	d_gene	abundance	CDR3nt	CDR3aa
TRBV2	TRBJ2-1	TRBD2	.	TGTGCCAGCAGAGGGACTAGCGGGGGGTCCTCCTCCTACAATGAGCAGTTCTTC	CASRGTSGGSSSYNEQFF
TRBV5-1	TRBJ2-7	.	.	TGCGCCAGCAGCTTGGTTCCCTACGAGCAGTACTTC	CASSLVPYEQYF
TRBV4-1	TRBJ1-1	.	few	TGCGCCAGCAGCCACCCGGGAAAGAACACTGAAGCTTTCTTT	CASSHPGKNTEAFF
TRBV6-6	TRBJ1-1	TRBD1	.	TGTGCCAGCAGACCGGGACAGAAGAACACTGAAGCTTTCTTT	CASRPGQKNTEAFF
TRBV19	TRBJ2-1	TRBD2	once	TGTGCCAGTAGTATAAGGGGGACTAGCGGGGGGGTGGATGAGCAGTTCTTC	CASSIRGTSGGVDEQFF
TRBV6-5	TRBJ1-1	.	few	TGTGCCAGCAGTGACAGAGAAATGGGAGCTTTCTTT	CASSDREMGAFF
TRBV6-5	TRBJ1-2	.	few	TGTGCCAGCAGTTACCCGGGGTCCAGGGGCTACACCTTC	CASSYPGSRGYTF
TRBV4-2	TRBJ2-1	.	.	TGTGCCAGCAGCCAAGAGGGGTTCTCCTACAATGAGCAGTTCTTC	CASSQEGFSYNEQFF
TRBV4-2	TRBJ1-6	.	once	TGTGCCAGCAGCTTGGGGGGGGGAAGCTCCTATAATTCACCCCTCCACTTT	CASSLGGGSSYNSPLHF
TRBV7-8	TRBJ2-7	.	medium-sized	TGTGCCAGCAGCCAAATTATGGGTCAGCGCGAGTACTTC	CASSQIMGQREYF
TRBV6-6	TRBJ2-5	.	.	TGTGCCAGCAGCGGAGGGGTCCCGACGGAGACCCAGTACTTC	CASSGGVPTETQYF